A selection of T cell receptor beta chains follows, all from one sample in a study of T cells after yellow fever vaccination. TCRdb re-called the 5' RACE reads with MiXCR, one entry per CDR3 protein. This table has some 670,000 distinct CDR3 sequences, roughly an eighth appearing once. Sequencing was performed on PBMCs, taken on the day of the yellow fever booster vaccination. All receptors derive from a man younger than 40 who received the YFV17D yellow fever vaccine. The CDR3 runs from the conserved cysteine through the conserved F or W. A D gene is named only where the DNA matches it firmly. Clone size is stated in some rows and not others, as once, few, many or a class when expanded.

CDR3 protein: CASSLRSEGTQYF
CDR3 DNA: TGTGCCAGCAGCCTTAGGTCTGAGGGGACCCAGTACTTC
clone size: .
V gene: TRBV12-3/TRBV12-4
J gene: TRBJ2-5
D gene: .

CDR3 protein: CASRVGGNNQPQHF
CDR3 DNA: TGTGCCAGCAGGGTCGGCGGAAATAATCAGCCCCAGCATTTT
clone size: .
V gene: TRBV12-3/TRBV12-4
J gene: TRBJ1-5
D gene: .

CDR3 protein: CASNPPGRNPGETQYF
CDR3 DNA: TGTGCCAGCAACCCACCCGGACGCAACCCAGGAGAGACCCAGTACTTC
clone size: .
V gene: TRBV7-2
J gene: TRBJ2-5
D gene: .

CDR3 protein: CSVELEYEQYF
CDR3 DNA: TGCAGCGTTGAATTGGAATACGAGCAGTACTTC
clone size: .
V gene: TRBV29-1
J gene: TRBJ2-7
D gene: .

CDR3 protein: CAWKGDTQYF
CDR3 DNA: TGTGCCTGGAAAGGGGATACGCAGTATTTT
clone size: .
V gene: TRBV30
J gene: TRBJ2-3
D gene: .

CDR3 protein: CASSPAVGNEQFF
CDR3 DNA: TGCGCCAGCAGCCCGGCGGTCGGCAATGAGCAGTTCTTC
clone size: few
V gene: TRBV5-1
J gene: TRBJ2-1
D gene: .

CDR3 protein: CATSSGIAHTQYF
CDR3 DNA: TGTGCCACCAGTAGCGGGATAGCCCATACGCAGTATTTT
clone size: .
V gene: TRBV24-1
J gene: TRBJ2-3
D gene: TRBD2

CDR3 protein: CASSLEGTSGSFEQYF
CDR3 DNA: TGCGCCAGCAGCTTGGAGGGGACTAGCGGGAGTTTCGAGCAGTACTTC
clone size: many
V gene: TRBV5-1
J gene: TRBJ2-7
D gene: TRBD2

CDR3 protein: CATSRKGSAGAGYTF
CDR3 DNA: TGTGCCACCAGCAGAAAGGGAAGTGCAGGGGCCGGCTACACCTTC
clone size: many
V gene: TRBV15
J gene: TRBJ1-2
D gene: .

CDR3 protein: CASSQGLAGYGQFF
CDR3 DNA: TGTGCCAGCAGCCAGGGACTAGCTGGTTATGGGCAGTTCTTC
clone size: few
V gene: TRBV14
J gene: TRBJ2-1
D gene: TRBD2

CDR3 protein: CASSLVLAGRRSSYEQYF
CDR3 DNA: TGTGCCAGCAGCTTGGTGTTAGCGGGACGGCGTAGCTCCTACGAGCAGTACTTC
clone size: .
V gene: TRBV5-5
J gene: TRBJ2-7
D gene: TRBD2

CDR3 protein: CASAAHMEAFF
CDR3 DNA: TGTGCCAGTGCTGCTCATATGGAAGCTTTCTTT
clone size: .
V gene: TRBV19
J gene: TRBJ1-1
D gene: .

CDR3 protein: CASGRDRNTEAFF
CDR3 DNA: TGTGCTAGTGGACGGGACAGGAACACTGAAGCTTTCTTT
clone size: many
V gene: TRBV12-5
J gene: TRBJ1-1
D gene: TRBD1

CDR3 protein: CASSSITGKSNTGELFF
CDR3 DNA: TGTGCCAGCAGCTCGATCACCGGGAAGTCGAACACCGGGGAGCTGTTTTTT
clone size: few
V gene: TRBV7-9
J gene: TRBJ2-2
D gene: .

CDR3 protein: CASREPGQSSYEQYF
CDR3 DNA: TGTGCCAGCAGAGAACCGGGACAGAGCTCCTACGAGCAGTACTTC
clone size: few
V gene: TRBV12-3/TRBV12-4
J gene: TRBJ2-7
D gene: TRBD1

CDR3 protein: CASSFPSGVNEQFF
CDR3 DNA: TGTGCCAGCAGTTTTCCTAGCGGGGTCAATGAGCAGTTCTTC
clone size: few
V gene: TRBV12-3/TRBV12-4
J gene: TRBJ2-1
D gene: TRBD2

CDR3 protein: CASSNAISYEQYF
CDR3 DNA: TGTGCCAGTAGTAACGCAATCTCCTACGAGCAGTACTTC
clone size: few
V gene: TRBV19
J gene: TRBJ2-7
D gene: .

CDR3 protein: CAISGGTGELFF
CDR3 DNA: TGTGCCATCAGTGGAGGGACCGGGGAGCTGTTTTTT
clone size: few
V gene: TRBV10-3
J gene: TRBJ2-2
D gene: .

CDR3 protein: CASKLAGGDTQYF
CDR3 DNA: TGTGCCAGTAAACTAGCGGGGGGAGATACGCAGTATTTT
clone size: .
V gene: TRBV19
J gene: TRBJ2-3
D gene: TRBD2

CDR3 protein: CSVGSANEKLFF
CDR3 DNA: TGCAGCGTTGGTTCGGCTAATGAAAAACTGTTTTTT
clone size: .
V gene: TRBV29-1
J gene: TRBJ1-4
D gene: .

CDR3 protein: CASHSGSDNEQFF
CDR3 DNA: TGCGCCAGCCATAGCGGGAGTGACAATGAGCAGTTCTTC
clone size: .
V gene: TRBV5-1
J gene: TRBJ2-1
D gene: TRBD2

CDR3 protein: CASSEVQGAIYEQYF
CDR3 DNA: TGCGCCAGCAGTGAAGTGCAGGGGGCAATTTACGAGCAGTACTTC
clone size: few
V gene: TRBV10-2
J gene: TRBJ2-7
D gene: TRBD1

CDR3 protein: CASSQTGTTYNEQFF
CDR3 DNA: TGTGCCAGCAGCCAGACCGGGACAACTTACAATGAGCAGTTCTTC
clone size: once
V gene: TRBV5-5
J gene: TRBJ2-1
D gene: .

CDR3 protein: CATSDSGLAGGGRYEQYF
CDR3 DNA: TGTGCCACCAGTGATTCCGGACTAGCGGGAGGTGGCCGTTACGAGCAGTACTTC
clone size: many
V gene: TRBV24-1
J gene: TRBJ2-7
D gene: TRBD2